This TCR beta chain was recovered during a study of shared clonotypes between healthy human individuals. Assay: immunoSEQ multiplex PCR; the TCRdb copy retains only in-frame clones and omits some. The data hold over a million clones, with 78% observed a single time. On this clone: Given a far larger clone just one base away, this is likely a sequencing read error.

The CDR3 length is 17 residues. Germline V gene lookup returns CDR1 MNHEY and CDR2 SMNVEV (reference sequence). The TCR sequence derives from a man younger than 35 in good health. Some clones in this sample may be carry-over from other donors' samples. This sequence joins TRBV27 and TRBJ2-7; TRBD2 matches at 9 bases. Sample: memory CD4+ T cells from PBMCs. Stated subset: CD45RA-negative fraction. The CDR3 here is CASRLSLRTSVPYEQYF. The CDR3 nucleotides are TGTGCCAGCCGTTTATCGTTAAGGACTAGCGTTCCCTACGAGCAGTACTTC.